This T cell receptor beta chain was observed in a study of lymphopenia after photon versus proton radiotherapy. Findings and caveats of the study: Relative stability marked proton patients; photon patients lost diversity and naive cells. In patients who died, overall survival fell as post-nadir TCR diversity dropped more. Better survival with proton therapy was suggested as possible, not demonstrated.

Repertoires were generated with immunoSEQ multiplex PCR, while TCRdb's copy carries only in-frame clones and drops some. The sample includes some 31,000 clones, under 90% of them seen just once. On this clone: Its target is unknown.

Losses at the gene ends were 7 bases for V and 1 base for J; bases not matched to a gene: 9. Per the germline V gene, CDR1 is MDHEN and CDR2 is SYDVKM. The CDR3 consists of 15 residues. The TCR originated in a woman aged 70-85 years with pancreatic cancer. The chain combines TRBV28 with TRBJ2-7, with 8 bases lining up with TRBD2. Sequenced material: peripheral blood, taken from a patient treated with proton-based radiotherapy. In DNA form, the CDR3 reads TGTGCCAGCAAACCCACTAGCGGTACATCCTACGAGCAGTACTTC. This sequence encodes CASKPTSGTSYEQYF.